Listed below are T cell receptor beta chains from one sample, sequenced in a study of T cells in Graves' hyperthyroidism and ophthalmopathy. TCRdb reprocessed the multiplex PCR reads with MiXCR, giving one entry per CDR3 protein. The table lists about 24,000 distinct CDR3 sequences, under 55% of them singletons, with 25% in the top ten. Input material: blood. Receptor source: a woman aged 35 to 49 with Graves' hyperthyroidism that later progressed to Graves' ophthalmopathy. Both conserved end residues are part of each CDR3. The order of the fields is V gene, clone size, J gene, D gene, CDR3 DNA, CDR3 protein. The D gene is left open where the match is weak. Clone size is shown for a subset of rows, as once, few, many or a class of expanded clone.

>TRBV25-1|NA|TRBJ1-2|NA
TGTGCCAGCAGTGAATCGGGTGGCAGGTCTTCTGGCTACACCTTC
CASSESGGRSSGYTF
>TRBV2|few|TRBJ1-6|NA
TGTGCCAGCAGATCGGGGCAGGGAAATTCACCCCTCCACTTT
CASRSGQGNSPLHF
>TRBV7-2|NA|TRBJ2-3|NA
TGTGCCAGCAGCTTAAGGCGAAGCACAGATACGCAGTATTTT
CASSLRRSTDTQYF
>TRBV7-3|NA|TRBJ2-1|NA
TGTGCCAGCAGCTTAAAGGGAACATTGGATAGCGGCTCCTACAATGAGCAGTTCTTC
CASSLKGTLDSGSYNEQFF
>TRBV6-1|many|TRBJ1-5|TRBD1
TGTGCCAGCAGTGTGACAGGGGATGACGGGGGGCAGCCCCAGCATTTT
CASSVTGDDGGQPQHF
>TRBV20-1|once|TRBJ2-5|NA
TGCAGTGCTATGGACAGATGGGCAGAGACCCAGTACTTC
CSAMDRWAETQYF
>TRBV2|NA|TRBJ2-7|TRBD2
TGTGCCAGCAGTGAAGCGACTAGCGGATCCTACGAGCAGTACTTC
CASSEATSGSYEQYF
>TRBV20-1|NA|TRBJ2-5|NA
TGCAGTGCAAGAGGACAGACAGGACCAGAGACCCAGTACTTC
CSARGQTGPETQYF
>TRBV29-1|medium-sized|TRBJ2-7|TRBD2
TGCAGCGTCAACCTCGTTGTTGCGGGAGCAGGGGAGCAGTACTTC
CSVNLVVAGAGEQYF
>TRBV7-9|NA|TRBJ2-5|NA
TGTGCCAGCAGCCCTTGGGGGCTCGGGACCCAGTACTTC
CASSPWGLGTQYF
>TRBV19|medium-sized|TRBJ2-2|NA
TGTGCCAGTTGTAGGCAGAACACCGGGGAGCTGTTTTTT
CASCRQNTGELFF
>TRBV7-8|NA|TRBJ1-5|NA
TGTGCCAGCAGCTTATTTGGGGTCTACCAAGAGACCCAGCATTTT
CASSLFGVYQETQHF
>TRBV9|NA|TRBJ2-1|TRBD2
TGTGCCAGCAGCGTAGGACTAGCCGAAGGATATGAGCAGTTCTTC
CASSVGLAEGYEQFF
>TRBV13|NA|TRBJ2-1|NA
TGTGCCAGCAGCTTACAGTACAATGAGCAGTTCTTC
CASSLQYNEQFF
>TRBV19|once|TRBJ1-5|TRBD1
TGTGCCAGTAGTATCACCAGGGGGGTATATAGCAATCAGCCCCAGCATTTT
CASSITRGVYSNQPQHF
>TRBV15|few|TRBJ1-1|NA
TGTGCCACCAGCAGAGCGGCGGGCGGTGAAGCTTTCTTT
CATSRAAGGEAFF
>TRBV30|NA|TRBJ2-2|NA
TGTGCGCTGGATCTTCAGAGTAGAGACACCGGGGAGCTGTTTTTT
CALDLQSRDTGELFF
>TRBV5-6|NA|TRBJ1-2|NA
TGTGCCAGCAGCTTGTTTGGATATGGTGGCTACACCTTC
CASSLFGYGGYTF
>TRBV28|many|TRBJ1-5|NA
TGTGCCAGCAGTTTTGGGTTTCAGCCCCAGCATTTT
CASSFGFQPQHF
>TRBV5-1|NA|TRBJ1-4|NA
TGCGCCAGCAGATCCAAACCAGCTACTAGCGAAAAACTGTTTTTT
CASRSKPATSEKLFF
>TRBV15|NA|TRBJ2-1|NA
TGTGCCACCAGCAGCAAAAACAGGGACACTGAGCAGTTCTTC
CATSSKNRDTEQFF
>TRBV20-1|once|TRBJ2-3|NA
TGCAGTGCTAGAGAAACCCCCTCTTTT
CSARETPSF
>TRBV20-1|medium-sized|TRBJ2-7|NA
TGCAGTGCTAGACCTCCGGGTCAGGAGGGCGAGCAGTACTTC
CSARPPGQEGEQYF
>TRBV2|NA|TRBJ2-1|NA
TGTGCCAGCAGTAATACGGGGTTCTACAATGAGCAGTTCTTC
CASSNTGFYNEQFF
>TRBV7-6|few|TRBJ2-7|TRBD2
TGTGCCAGCAGCTTAGAGCCTAGCGGGGGCTCCTACGAGCAGTACTTC
CASSLEPSGGSYEQYF
>TRBV4-2|NA|TRBJ1-1|TRBD1
TGTGCCAGCAGCCAAGGGAGTAGTTGGGGACAGGGGTTTCTGGTGAACACTGAAGCTCTCTTT
CASSQGSSWGQGFLVNTEALF
>TRBV2|NA|TRBJ1-5|NA
TGTGCCAGCAGTGCCGGGCATAGCAATCAGCCCCAGCATTTT
CASSAGHSNQPQHF
>TRBV11-2|NA|TRBJ2-7|TRBD1
TGTGCCAGCAGCCCGGACAGGTCCTACGAGCAGTACTTC
CASSPDRSYEQYF
>TRBV20-1|NA|TRBJ1-1|TRBD1
TGCAGTGCTAGAGATCTTTATAGGGGGCTGAACACTGAAGCTTTCTTT
CSARDLYRGLNTEAFF
>TRBV5-1|NA|TRBJ1-6|TRBD1
TGCGCCAGCAGCCCGGGAGGGGACAGGTTTATGGCACCCCTCCACTTT
CASSPGGDRFMAPLHF
>TRBV20-1|NA|TRBJ1-1|NA
TGCAGTGCTGGCGGAACAGCCATGAACACTGAAGCTTTCTTT
CSAGGTAMNTEAFF
>TRBV20-1|large|TRBJ1-1|NA
TGCAGTGCCAGGCGCCGGGACACTGAAGCTTTCTTT
CSARRRDTEAFF
>TRBV2|medium-sized|TRBJ2-7|NA
TGTGCCAGCAGTGAGTTGGCTTCCTCTTCGCAGTACTTC
CASSELASSSQYF
>TRBV2|few|TRBJ1-2|NA
TGTGCCAGCAGCGCAAGCCAAACAGGCTATGGCTACACCTTC
CASSASQTGYGYTF
>TRBV7-9|few|TRBJ2-7|NA
TGTGCCAGCACCGACACGAGCGACGAGCAGTACTTC
CASTDTSDEQYF
>TRBV27|few|TRBJ1-1|NA
TGTGCCAGCAGTTTAAGGGGGACGGCAAATTGGGGCAACACTGAAGCTTTCTTT
CASSLRGTANWGNTEAFF
>TRBV2|NA|TRBJ2-5|NA
TGTGCCAGCTGGGGGTACAAAGAGACCCAGTACTTC
CASWGYKETQYF